A selection of T cell receptor beta chains follows, all from one sample in a study of T cells in narcolepsy. Some clones are missing from TCRdb's copy, which holds only in-frame ones; the method was immunoSEQ multiplex PCR. The sample contains 12,000 or so clones, around 94% of which appear only once. Sequenced material: CD45RA- memory CD4+ T cells from PBMCs. Every receptor here comes from a human donor with narcolepsy. The CDR3 runs from the conserved cysteine through the conserved F or W.

TRBJ2-7,TRBV18,CASSPGTSGNEQYF
TRBJ1-2,TRBV19,CASNGNRGPFRGYTF
TRBJ1-6,TRBV30,CAWNKGGGSYNSPLHF
TRBJ2-5,TRBV5-4,CASSLRTGGLETQYF
TRBJ1-6,TRBV9,CASSPSEGGSVRSPLHF
TRBJ1-1,TRBV7-8,CASSLEPRRLTEAFF
TRBJ2-1,TRBV9,CASSVAGTYGPNEQFF
TRBJ1-4,TRBV27,CASSSDRGQEKLFF
TRBJ1-2,TRBV29-1,CSVGGEGTGNYGYTF
TRBJ2-7,TRBV7-7,CASSLGPIYEQYF
TRBJ1-1,TRBV18,CASSPGLTGLSSEAFF
TRBJ1-1,TRBV9,CASSDRALGDTEAFF
TRBJ2-5,TRBV6-5,CATKTRETQYF
TRBJ1-2,TRBV19,CASMKQGALLGYTF
TRBJ2-5,TRBV10-2,CASKGQGLETQYF
TRBJ2-7,TRBV7-2,CASSLGGTRAYEQYF
TRBJ2-7,TRBV5-1,CASSPDSKHEQYF
TRBJ1-1,TRBV30,CAWSAKTAGQGNTEAFF
TRBJ2-1,TRBV6-6,CASLERSSSYNEQFF
TRBJ1-5,TRBV4-2,CASSQDRVNQPQHF
TRBJ2-7,TRBV5-1,CASSLLGGRGPYEQYF
TRBJ2-1,TRBV25-1,CASSRAAYNEQFF
TRBJ2-7,TRBV7-9,CASSSGLAEQYF
TRBJ1-5,TRBV19,CASSPDGQNNRPQHF
TRBJ1-1,TRBV13,CASSTTGGTEAFF
TRBJ2-7,TRBV10-3,CASRQSGTTYEQYF
-,TRBV6-5,CASRRGGASYEQYF
TRBJ2-2,TRBV19,CASSTSRWGGGSGELFF
TRBJ2-7,TRBV15,CATSSGSYEQYF
TRBJ2-3,TRBV15,CATSRVGPGRTDTQYF
TRBJ2-7,TRBV7-2,CASSLGQGTYEQYF
TRBJ2-2,TRBV5-6,CASSWSGELFF
TRBJ2-7,TRBV9,CASSVDLGRPEQYF
TRBJ2-3,TRBV5-1,CASSRPGADTQYF
TRBJ1-3,TRBV18,CASSAGPSSGNTIYF
TRBJ2-3,TRBV30,CAWERVGTQYF
TRBJ1-2,TRBV4-1,CASSQDGPATGYGYTF
TRBJ1-4,TRBV4-2,CASSLTGQAKSGEKLFF
TRBJ2-3,TRBV18,CASSPGQGFTDTQYF
TRBJ1-5,TRBV6-1,CASSNDGNQPQHF
TRBJ2-7,TRBV10-3,CAISDHPGLARDGSYEQYF
TRBJ2-1,TRBV15,CATSRDRGRWDPNEQFF
TRBJ1-2,TRBV30,CAWSVPASYGYTF
TRBJ1-2,TRBV6-1,CASSSTGGNYGYTF
TRBJ2-5,TRBV5-1,CASSLTVAGGGRDQYF
TRBJ1-1,TRBV7-8,CASSSLQGNLFMNTEAFF
TRBJ2-3,TRBV11-2,CASSLGGRPQDTQYF
TRBJ2-7,TRBV9,CASSVAGGQYEQYF